The 13 T cell receptor beta chains reported below all come from one sample, sequenced in a study of blood T cell repertoires in COVID-19. Sequencing used immunoSEQ multiplex PCR; TCRdb keeps in-frame clones, though not all of them. The sample shows around 240,000 clones, roughly 85% of them seen only once. Sequenced sample: PBMCs or T cells enriched from blood (not recorded which). These receptors were obtained from a woman between 45 and 65 years old who had recovered from COVID-19.

This clone was seen a few times. The same CDR3 arises from other DNA sequences in this sample as well. For the CDR3, the DNA is TGCGCCAGCAGCTTGGGTGACAGTTACAATGAGCAGTTCTTC. Protein product: CASSLGDSYNEQFF. J is TRBJ2-1 and V is TRBV5-1, with D tentatively TRBD1 (5 bases). The CDR3 consists of 14 residues. Germline CDR1 is SGHRS and CDR2 is YFSETQ. With 0 bases removed from V and 4 bases from J, the gap between germline ends came to 8 bases.

This chain uses TRBV14 with TRBJ1-4, with 9 bases lining up with TRBD1. Germline V gene data show CDR1 as SGHDN and CDR2 as FVKESK. The J segment lost 7 bases and the V segment lost 3 bases, leaving 15 bases of the junction unmatched. This CDR3 has 18 residues. The CDR3 protein is CASSHGTGSIVRGEKLFF. The CDR3, as DNA: TGTGCCAGCAGCCATGGGACAGGGAGTATCGTTCGAGGTGAAAAACTGTTTTTT.

The genes are TRBV6-5 and TRBJ2-7; D is unresolved. With 0 bases removed from V and 0 bases from J, the gap between germline ends came to 3 bases. The CDR3 is 13 amino acids. The germline gives CDR1 MNHEY, CDR2 SVGAGI. CDR3 loop: CASSYSASYEQYF. The CDR3 bases are TGTGCCAGCAGTTACTCAGCCTCCTACGAGCAGTACTTC.

There are a few counts of this clone. The V and J genes are TRBV27 and TRBJ2-7; 7 positions match TRBD2. This CDR3 is 17 amino acids long. The V gene's germline CDR1 is MNHEY and CDR2 SMNVEV (reference sequence). With V trimmed by 1 base and J by 1 base, 10 bases remained unmatched. The CDR3 DNA is TGTGCCAGCAGTTTATTCGGGGGAGGGCCCCTGTCCTACGAGCAGTACTTC. This encodes CASSLFGGGPLSYEQYF.

This clone was picked up one time. V and J are TRBV2 and TRBJ1-4; TRBD1 is a possible D gene (6 bases). There are 14 residues in the CDR3. Looked up from germline, CDR1 is SNHLY and CDR2 is FYNNEI. Trimming took off 8 bases at V and 5 bases at J, with 15 bases between the two ends. CDR3 sequence (DNA): TGTGCCAGCGCCGGTGGGGGCGCGAATGAAAAACTGTTTTTT. Encoded protein: CASAGGGANEKLFF.

The chain couples TRBV28 to TRBJ1-4, with unresolved D. The CDR3 runs to 15 residues. With 4 bases removed from V and 4 bases from J, the gap between germline ends came to 13 bases. In germline, CDR1 is MDHEN, CDR2 SYDVKM. CDR3 loop: CASSSPYLNNEKLFF. The CDR3 DNA is TGTGCCAGCAGTTCCCCATACCTAAATAATGAAAAACTGTTTTTT.

This clone came up once. CDR3 in amino acids: CASSLTSGIYEQYF. The CDR3, as DNA: TGTGCCAGCAGCTTAACTAGCGGGATCTACGAGCAGTACTTC. The chain couples TRBV7-2 to TRBJ2-7; the match to TRBD2 covers 10 bases. V lost 2 bases, J lost 3 bases, and 1 base stayed unmatched. The length of the CDR3 is 14 residues. Germline values: CDR1 SGHTA, CDR2 FQGNSA.

The V call is TRBV28, the J call TRBJ1-2; the match to TRBD1 covers 8 bases. The V gene end was trimmed by 7 bases and the J gene end by 3 bases; junction bases not matched to a gene: 10. The length of the CDR3 is 15 residues. In germline, CDR1 is MDHEN, CDR2 SYDVKM. The CDR3 spells CASNILDRVHYGYTF. CDR3 DNA: TGTGCCAGCAATATATTGGACAGGGTCCACTATGGCTACACCTTC.

V is TRBV2 and J is TRBJ1-5; a possible D gene is TRBD1 (6 bases). V was cut by 10 bases and J by 2 bases, with 12 bases left in between. Germline loops: CDR1 SNHLY, CDR2 FYNNEI. The CDR3 sequence is 13 residues long. CDR3 amino acids: CATMDSGNQPQHF. DNA for the CDR3: TGTGCCACGATGGACAGCGGCAATCAGCCCCAGCATTTT.

The genes are TRBV5-1 and TRBJ1-4; 7 nucleotides match TRBD1. After removal of 1 base from V and 8 bases from J, the junction contained 2 bases not matched to a gene. Germline values: CDR1 SGHRS, CDR2 YFSETQ. The CDR3 runs 13 residues. CDR3 DNA: TGCGCCAGCAGCTTGACAGGGGACGAAAAACTGTTTTTT. Translating gives CASSLTGDEKLFF. Variable domain in full (rest from reference TRBV5-1 and TRBJ1-4): KAGVTQTPRYLIKTRGQQVTLSCSPISGHRSVSWYQQTPGQGLQFLFEYFSETQRNKGNFPGRFSGRQFSNSRSEMNVSTLELGDSALYLCASSLTGDEKLFFGSGTQLSVL.

As concerns this clone: Other DNA sequences in this sample translate to the same CDR3. The chain is built from TRBV19 and TRBJ1-1; no firm D call. V gave up 2 bases and J gave up 1 base, with 5 bases separating them. This CDR3 is 13 amino acids long. Germline lookup yields CDR1 LNHDA and CDR2 SQIVND (reference sequence). Written as DNA, the CDR3 is TGTGCCAGTAGTATAACAAGGAACACTGAAGCTTTCTTT. Translation: CASSITRNTEAFF.

The chain recombines TRBV5-1 with TRBJ2-7, with a tentative D call TRBD1 (5 bases). Trimming took 0 bases from V and 5 from J, leaving 15 bases between them. The CDR3 spans 15 residues. Germline assignment: CDR1 SGHRS and CDR2 YFSETQ. The CDR3 spells CASSLEGRQGNEQYF. CDR3 DNA sequence: TGCGCCAGCAGCTTGGAGGGCCGGCAGGGAAACGAGCAGTACTTC. Drawing the rest from reference TRBV5-1 and TRBJ2-7, the complete variable domain is KAGVTQTPRYLIKTRGQQVTLSCSPISGHRSVSWYQQTPGQGLQFLFEYFSETQRNKGNFPGRFSGRQFSNSRSEMNVSTLELGDSALYLCASSLEGRQGNEQYFGPGTRLTVT.

This chain uses TRBV5-1 with TRBJ1-1; 9 nucleotides agree with TRBD1. The CDR3 has 15 amino acids. The trim removed 4 bases at V and 7 bases at J, leaving 11 bases unmatched. Germline V gives CDR1 SGHRS, CDR2 YFSETQ. The CDR3 spells CASSPLTGGGDEAFF. CDR3 nucleotide sequence: TGCGCCAGCAGCCCATTGACAGGGGGAGGCGATGAAGCTTTCTTT. The complete variable domain, with remaining parts taken from reference TRBV5-1 and TRBJ1-1, reads KAGVTQTPRYLIKTRGQQVTLSCSPISGHRSVSWYQQTPGQGLQFLFEYFSETQRNKGNFPGRFSGRQFSNSRSEMNVSTLELGDSALYLCASSPLTGGGDEAFFGQGTRLTVV.